The TCR beta chain described here comes from a study of T cell repertoires in cytomegalovirus infection. This clonotype was recorded a few times. Via MiXCR, TCRdb re-called the reads, giving one row per CDR3 protein. The table lists more than 400,000 distinct CDR3 sequences, around a quarter of them singletons. Sequencing was done on a sample of PBMCs. The sequence was obtained from a human donor in good health (CMV status not recorded). Some clones in this sample may be carry-over from other donors' samples.

Here the CDR3 DNA reads TGTGCCACCCTCGGGCAAAGACAGGCGCGGTCCTACAATGAGCAGTTCTTC. It yields the protein CATLGQRQARSYNEQFF. The chain recombines TRBV19 with TRBJ2-1; D might be TRBD1 (6 bases). CDR1 LNHDA and CDR2 SQIVND come from the germline V gene (reference sequence). The CDR3 is 17 amino acids. Trimming took off 10 bases at V and 1 base at J, with 23 bases between the two ends.